The 27 T cell receptor beta chains below were found in one sample sequenced in a study of T cells after yellow fever vaccination. TCRdb re-called the 5' RACE reads through MiXCR, storing one row per CDR3 protein. The sample lists tens of thousands of distinct CDR3 sequences; 10% to 15% were seen once. Source: CD8+ T cells not binding an NS4B(214-222) dextramer, sorted from PBMCs, taken more than 20 days after the first yellow fever vaccination. The receptors were gathered from a man younger than 30 who received the YFV17D yellow fever vaccine.

The CDR3 DNA follows: TGTGCCAGTTCTCGGTATAGCATATCGGGTCAGCCCCAGCATTTT. It specifies CASSRYSISGQPQHF. This rearrangement joins TRBV19 to TRBJ1-5; D is undetermined. The CDR3 totals 15 residues. Per germline, CDR1 LNHDA and CDR2 SQIVND (reference sequence). Trimming took off 8 bases at V and 6 bases at J, with 20 bases between the two ends.

This clonotype was observed a few times. The rearrangement joins TRBV7-9 to TRBJ1-1; no clear D gene. V lost 4 bases to trimming and J lost 10 bases, with 13 bases between them. Germline V gives CDR1 SEHNR, CDR2 FQNEAQ (reference sequence). The CDR3 is 12 amino acids. CDR3 coding DNA: TGTGCCAGCAGCTCCCACCCGTCCGGAGCTTTCTTT. Encoded protein: CASSSHPSGAFF.

The CDR3 DNA follows: TGTGCCAGCAGCTCCGATCCCAGGACAGGGGCACGGGAGCAGTTCTTC. It yields the protein CASSSDPRTGAREQFF. The chain employs TRBV7-9 and TRBJ2-1, with TRBD1 identical over 9 bases. The CDR3 runs 16 residues. Trimming cost V 4 bases and J 10 bases; bases outside gene matches: 14. Germline lookup yields CDR1 SEHNR and CDR2 FQNEAQ (reference sequence). Supplemented by reference TRBV7-9 and TRBJ2-1, the full variable domain reads DTGVSQNPRHKITKRGQNVTFRCDPISEHNRLYWYRQTLGQGPEFLTYFQNEAQLEKSRLLSDRFSAERPKGSFSTLEIQRTEQGDSAMYLCASSSDPRTGAREQFFGPGTRLTVL.

There are a few counts of this clonotype. V and J are TRBV7-3 and TRBJ2-3; D not certain. The CDR3 covers 15 residues. Trimming took off 6 bases at V and 0 bases at J, with 13 bases between the two ends. The germline gives CDR1 SGHTA, CDR2 FQGTGA. The CDR3 nucleotides read TGTGCCAGCAGTTCCGTAGTTACTAGCACAGATACGCAGTATTTT. Translating gives CASSSVVTSTDTQYF.

A few counts support this clonotype. The rearrangement uses TRBV7-2 and TRBJ2-1; perhaps TRBD2 as D (6 bases). The CDR3 extends over 13 amino acids. The ends were cut back, 5 bases at V and 5 bases at J, with 10 bases in the middle. Germline CDR1 and CDR2: SGHTA and FQGNSA. CDR3 amino acids: CASSTGLDNEQFF. The CDR3, as DNA: TGTGCCAGCAGCACGGGACTTGACAATGAGCAGTTCTTC.

This clonotype appeared a few times. This sequence joins TRBV7-6 and TRBJ2-1, with 7 bases aligning to TRBD1. J lost 7 bases, V lost 2 bases, and 14 bases had no gene match. The CDR3 contains 17 residues. Germline assignment: CDR1 SGHVS and CDR2 FNYEAQ. The CDR3 loop reads CASSLRAGGQDLNEQFF. DNA for the CDR3: TGTGCCAGCAGCTTAAGGGCCGGAGGACAGGATCTAAATGAGCAGTTCTTC. The complete variable domain, with remaining parts taken from reference TRBV7-6 and TRBJ2-1, reads GAGVSQSPRYKVTKRGQDVALRCDPISGHVSLYWYRQALGQGPEFLTYFNYEAQQDKSGLPNDRFSAERPEGSISTLTIQRTEQRDSAMYRCASSLRAGGQDLNEQFFGPGTRLTVL.

In this sample, this clonotype turned up a few times. The chain uses TRBV29-1 and TRBJ1-1; no clear D gene. Germline CDR1 and CDR2: SQVTM and ANQGSEA. Trimming stripped 3 bases from V and 2 bases from J, with 4 bases between. There are 11 residues in the CDR3. CDR3 DNA: TGCAGCGTTGATCATAACACTGAAGCTTTCTTT. The encoded protein is CSVDHNTEAFF.

This chain joins TRBV6-2 or TRBV6-3 and TRBJ2-7, with 9 bases aligning to TRBD1. After removal of 4 bases from V and 2 bases from J, the junction contained 12 bases not matched to a gene. CDR1 and CDR2 from the germline V gene are MNHEY and SVGEGT. The CDR3 length is 17 residues. CDR3 nucleotides: TGTGCCAGCAGTTTTCCGGGACAGGGATACCATACCTACGAGCAGTACTTC. Amino acids: CASSFPGQGYHTYEQYF.

CDR3 nucleotides: TGTGCCAGCAGCTTAGGTCCGCCGGGGGGCACTAACTATGGCTACACCTTC. This sequence encodes CASSLGPPGGTNYGYTF. J is TRBJ1-2 and V is TRBV7-3; D is possibly TRBD1 (6 bases). The CDR3 contains 17 residues. Germline V lookup: CDR1 SGHTA, CDR2 FQGTGA. V was shortened by 2 bases and J by 0 bases, with 16 bases between the two germline ends. Using reference TRBV7-3 and TRBJ1-2 for the parts outside the CDR3, the full variable domain is GAGVSQTPSNKVTEKGKYVELRCDPISGHTALYWYRQSLGQGPEFLIYFQGTGAADDSGLPNDRFFAVRPEGSVSTLKIQRTERGDSAVYLCASSLGPPGGTNYGYTFGSGTRLTVV.

In this sample, this clonotype turned up a few times. This CDR3 is CASSDIESSYNSPLHF. CDR3 in DNA: TGCGCCAGCAGTGATATTGAGAGCTCCTATAATTCACCCCTCCACTTT. The rearrangement uses TRBV10-2 and TRBJ1-6; D unclear. The V gene lost 3 bases and the J gene lost 0 bases, with 9 bases spanning the gap. The CDR3 extends over 16 amino acids. The germline V gene encodes CDR1 WSHSY and CDR2 SAAADI.

The chain carries TRBV6-5 and TRBJ2-4; a possible D gene is TRBD2 (6 bases). Trimming stripped 0 bases from V and 8 bases from J, with 11 bases between. This CDR3 is 14 amino acids long. Germline values: CDR1 MNHEY, CDR2 SVGAGI. In DNA, the CDR3 is TGTGCCAGCAGTTACTCGATGGCGGGGTACATTCAGTACTTC. Residues: CASSYSMAGYIQYF.

This clonotype was found a few times. The chain uses TRBV6-5 and TRBJ2-7, with TRBD2 matching 10 bases. Germline V CDR1 and CDR2: MNHEY, SVGAGI. CDR3 size: 17 residues. Trimming cost V 2 bases and J 9 bases; bases outside gene matches: 16. The CDR3: CASSYTQLAGSEAGQYV. The CDR3 DNA follows: TGTGCCAGCAGTTACACCCAACTAGCGGGGTCGGAGGCGGGGCAGTACGTC.

This clonotype was counted ten times or more. The chain couples TRBV3-1 to TRBJ1-2, with 10 positions matching TRBD1. This CDR3 region has 16 residues. The ends lost 2 bases at V and 2 bases at J; junction bases unmatched: 5. Germline-derived CDR1 and CDR2 are LGHDT and YNNKEL (reference sequence). CDR3 sequence: CASSQYPGQGNYGYTF. The DNA of the CDR3 is TGTGCCAGCAGCCAATATCCGGGACAGGGGAACTATGGCTACACCTTC.

The V gene is TRBV20-1, the J gene TRBJ1-1; TRBD1 might be the D (5 bases). Trimming took 0 bases from V and 3 from J, leaving 11 bases between them. The CDR3 is 14 residues long. Per germline, CDR1 DFQATT and CDR2 SNEGSKA (reference sequence). CDR3: CSARDEGADTEAFF. CDR3 sequence (DNA): TGCAGTGCTAGAGACGAAGGGGCGGACACTGAAGCTTTCTTT.

This clonotype was counted between two and nine times. V is TRBV20-1 and J is TRBJ2-1; D ambiguous. CDR1 and CDR2 (germline): DFQATT, SNEGSKA (reference sequence). The V end lost 6 bases, the J end lost 4 bases, and 16 bases lay between the germline ends. The CDR3 covers 14 residues. The CDR3 here is CSAGTRNQYNEQFF. The DNA for the CDR3 is TGCAGTGCCGGCACAAGGAATCAATACAATGAGCAGTTCTTC.

The chain carries TRBV7-2 and TRBJ2-5; 7 bases are shared with TRBD2. The trim removed 5 bases at V and 5 bases at J, leaving 5 bases unmatched. Germline V CDR1 and CDR2: SGHTA, FQGNSA. The length of the CDR3 is 13 residues. The CDR3 sequence is CASSRWGGETQYF. The CDR3 nucleotides read TGTGCCAGCAGCCGGTGGGGGGGTGAGACCCAGTACTTC.

J is TRBJ2-3 and V is TRBV20-1; D is uncertain. CDR1 is DFQATT and CDR2 is SNEGSKA in the germline V gene (reference sequence). The CDR3 is 15 amino acids. V was cut by 0 bases and J by 0 bases, with 10 bases left in between. The CDR3 DNA follows: TGCAGTGCTAGAGACGACACGACTAGCACAGATACGCAGTATTTT. Amino acid sequence: CSARDDTTSTDTQYF.

The chain is built from TRBV4-3 and TRBJ2-6; the D is unclear. V was cut by 1 base and J by 2 bases, with 3 bases left in between. The CDR3 has 14 amino acids. In germline, CDR1 is LGHNA, CDR2 YSLEER. CDR3 coding DNA: TGCGCCAGCAGCCAAGGGACTGGGGCCAACGTCCTGACTTTC. Translated: CASSQGTGANVLTF.

This clonotype was observed a handful of times. DNA for the CDR3: TGCAGTGCTAGAGAGGAGGGAACAATATCCACCGGGGAGCTGTTTTTT. This translates into CSAREEGTISTGELFF. This rearrangement joins TRBV20-1 to TRBJ2-2, with D perhaps matching TRBD2 (6 bases). With 0 bases removed from V and 4 bases from J, the gap between germline ends came to 15 bases. This CDR3 comprises 16 residues. Germline CDR1 and CDR2: DFQATT and SNEGSKA (reference sequence).

This clonotype was seen more than once but under ten times. This chain connects TRBV6-2 or TRBV6-3 to TRBJ2-7; perhaps TRBD2 as D (5 bases). Germline CDR1 reads MNHEY; CDR2 reads SVGEGT. V was shortened by 4 bases and J by 1 base, with 8 bases between the two germline ends. This CDR3 is built from 13 residues. CDR3 DNA: TGTGCCAGCAGTTCGACTATTTCCTACGAGCAGTACTTC. This gives the protein CASSSTISYEQYF.

A few counts support this clonotype. This sequence joins TRBV9 and TRBJ1-2, with 11 bases fitting TRBD1. This CDR3 contains 15 residues. V lost 7 bases, J lost 0 bases, and 5 bases stayed unmatched. Germline values: CDR1 SGDLS, CDR2 YYNGEE. Written as DNA, the CDR3 is TGTGCCAGCGGGACAGGGGGTAGTGCTAACTATGGCTACACCTTC. It codes for CASGTGGSANYGYTF.

This clonotype has a handful of counts. J is TRBJ2-1 and V is TRBV27; D unresolved. Trimming took 7 bases from V and 0 from J, leaving 13 bases between them. CDR3 length: 15 amino acids. Per the germline V gene, CDR1 is MNHEY and CDR2 is SMNVEV (reference sequence). The CDR3 spells CASKLLAASYNEQFF. In DNA, the CDR3 is TGTGCCAGCAAACTTCTCGCGGCCTCCTACAATGAGCAGTTCTTC.

This clonotype was detected a few times. The chain combines TRBV12-3 or TRBV12-4 with TRBJ1-6; D call uncertain. V was pared by 6 bases and J by 6 bases, with 12 bases between. The CDR3 spans 14 residues. The CDR3 here is CASSPGRVNSPLHF. DNA of the CDR3: TGTGCCAGCAGCCCCGGGCGGGTTAATTCACCCCTCCACTTT.

This clonotype showed up just a few times. This chain joins TRBV5-1 and TRBJ2-1; TRBD1 matches at 7 bases. The germline V gene encodes CDR1 SGHRS and CDR2 YFSETQ. J lost 0 bases, V lost 0 bases, and 3 bases had no gene match. The CDR3 totals 16 residues. The CDR3 reads CASSLVDRSSYNEQFF. The CDR3 coding sequence is TGCGCCAGCAGCTTGGTGGACAGGAGCTCCTACAATGAGCAGTTCTTC.

This clonotype was detected a few times. The chain carries TRBV6-1 and TRBJ2-1; 9 nucleotides align to TRBD1. J gave up 8 bases and V 5 bases, and 7 bases lay outside the gene matches. Germline V gene data show CDR1 as MNHNS and CDR2 as SASEGT. CDR3 length: 14 amino acids. In DNA, the CDR3 is TGTGCCAGCAGTCTCGGGACAGGGAGGTATGAGCAGTTCTTC. It specifies CASSLGTGRYEQFF.

The chain uses TRBV5-1 and TRBJ2-5; TRBD1 agrees at 7 bases. CDR3 length: 15 residues. V shed 0 bases and J 3 bases; nucleotides not matched to a gene: 5. The germline CDR1 and CDR2 sequences are SGHRS and YFSETQ. Written as DNA, the CDR3 is TGCGCCAGCAGCTTGGACCCAGGGGGAGAAGAGACCCAGTACTTC. It translates to CASSLDPGGEETQYF.

The gene calls are TRBV4-3 and TRBJ2-7; unclear D gene. CDR1 LGHNA and CDR2 YSLEER come from the germline V gene. The V and J ends lost 0 bases and 7 bases respectively, with 13 bases between them. This CDR3 has 14 residues. CDR3 in amino acids: CASSQDEALGEQYF. CDR3 sequence (DNA): TGCGCCAGCAGCCAAGATGAGGCCTTGGGGGAGCAGTACTTC.